This TCR beta chain was sequenced in a study of OX40 agonist ivuxolimab in advanced cancers. Assay used: immunoSEQ multiplex PCR; TCRdb lists only in-frame clones, some missing. The sample carries 73,000 or so clones, 92% recorded once. This CDR3 has 13 amino acids. Per the germline V gene, CDR1 is WSHSY and CDR2 is SAAADI. V gave up 5 bases and J gave up 6 bases, with 10 bases separating them. The specimen comprised CD4+ or CD8+ T cells sorted from blood, sampled in a trial of the OX40 agonist ivuxolimab. The origin of this receptor is an adult with an advanced solid tumor such as melanoma, head and neck, liver or kidney cancer. The chain has TRBV10-2 and TRBJ2-2; possible D gene TRBD1, 5 bases. The CDR3, as DNA: TGCGCCAGCAGTCCCCAGGGTCCCGGGGAGCTGTTTTTT. Translation gives CASSPQGPGELFF.